The 29 T cell receptor beta chains given below trace back to one sample, sequenced in a study of siplizumab effects on memory and regulatory T cells. The method was immunoSEQ multiplex PCR; TCRdb's version includes in-frame clones alone and lacks a portion of them. The sample yields roughly 50,000 clones, about 90% seen once. Sequencing used naive CD8+ T cells sorted from blood. The receptors were sampled from a human donor in good health.

The J gene is TRBJ2-3, the V gene TRBV4-1; D is uncertain. The V gene's germline CDR1 is MGHRA and CDR2 YSYEKL. With 1 base removed from V and 0 bases from J, the gap between germline ends came to 14 bases. The CDR3 has 17 residues. The CDR3 region is CASSQASRHQSTDTQYF. Written as DNA, the CDR3 is TGCGCCAGCAGCCAAGCATCCAGACATCAAAGCACAGATACGCAGTATTTT.

The CDR3 DNA reads TGCAGCGTTGGAGACAGGTTCGTCGGCGAGCAGTACTTC. Its translation is CSVGDRFVGEQYF. The chain carries TRBV29-1 and TRBJ2-5, with D possibly being TRBD1 (6 bases). The J call may be mistaken, given a closer DNA end match to TRBJ2-7. Germline CDR1 SQVTM, CDR2 ANQGSEA. CDR3 length: 13 amino acids.

This chain links TRBV11-2 with TRBJ2-1, with 9 nucleotides matching TRBD2. Germline V lookup: CDR1 SGHAT, CDR2 FQNNGV. The CDR3 has 15 residues. The V and J ends lost 3 bases and 7 bases, in that order; junction bases with no gene match: 7. The CDR3 here is CASSLTAGGSNEQFF. CDR3 bases: TGTGCCAGCAGCTTGACAGCGGGAGGTTCAAATGAGCAGTTCTTC. The entire variable domain, with the rest obtained from reference TRBV11-2 and TRBJ2-1, is as follows: EAGVAQSPRYKIIEKRQSVAFWCNPISGHATLYWYQQILGQGPKLLIQFQNNGVVDDSQLPKDRFSAERLKGVDSTLKIQPAKLEDSAVYLCASSLTAGGSNEQFFGPGTRLTVL.

This rearrangement joins TRBV7-9 to TRBJ2-7; 8 nucleotides agree with TRBD2. Trimming removed 5 bases from V and 9 bases from J; junction bases left unmatched: 24. This CDR3 region has 18 residues. From germline, CDR1 is SEHNR and CDR2 FQNEAQ (reference sequence). CDR3 residues: CASSRPGPDEDGRVGQYF. In DNA, the CDR3 is TGTGCCAGCAGCCGTCCAGGACCGGATGAGGACGGGAGGGTTGGGCAGTACTTC.

The rearrangement links TRBV27 to TRBJ2-5; TRBD1 matches at 9 bases. This CDR3 spans 14 amino acids. V lost 5 bases and J lost 5; bases outside the gene matches: 6. Per the germline V gene, CDR1 is MNHEY and CDR2 is SMNVEV (reference sequence). For the CDR3, the DNA is TGTGCCAGCAGTCCACAGGGGGCTTGGGAGACCCAGTACTTC. Its protein is CASSPQGAWETQYF.

The V and J genes are TRBV15 and TRBJ2-1; 8 nucleotides match TRBD2. V lost 5 bases, J lost 4 bases, and 16 bases stayed unmatched. CDR1 is LNHNV and CDR2 is YYDKDF in the germline V gene (reference sequence). The CDR3 is 18 residues long. Here the CDR3 reads CATSPGGTGSQNYNEQFF. CDR3 sequence (DNA): TGTGCCACCAGCCCGGGGGGGACCGGGAGCCAAAATTACAATGAGCAGTTCTTC.

This chain uses TRBV11-3 with TRBJ1-5; maybe TRBD1 (6 bases). CDR3 size: 18 residues. Trimming shortened V by 0 bases and J by 2 bases, and 17 bases separated the two germline ends. The germline V gene encodes CDR1 SGHNT and CDR2 YENEEA. The CDR3 DNA follows: TGTGCCAGCAGCTTAGACAGACAGGTCGCTTATCGCAATCAGCCCCAGCATTTT. Translation: CASSLDRQVAYRNQPQHF.

The V and J genes are TRBV27 and TRBJ2-6, with D hard to call. This CDR3 region has 12 residues. Germline V gene lookup returns CDR1 MNHEY and CDR2 SMNVEV (reference sequence). The V end lost 6 bases, the J end lost 1 base, and 1 base lay between the germline ends. CDR3 nucleotides: TGTGCCAGCAGATCTGGGGCCAACGTCCTGACTTTC. Amino acid sequence: CASRSGANVLTF.

V usage is TRBV6-6 and J usage is TRBJ2-7; D tentatively reads TRBD1 or TRBD2 (5 bases each). This CDR3 comprises 14 residues. Germline values: CDR1 MNHNY, CDR2 SVGAGI (reference sequence). V was clipped by 4 bases and J by 2 bases, with 12 bases between them. The CDR3 loop is CASSSRDGTYEQYF. CDR3 nucleotide sequence: TGTGCCAGCAGTTCCAGGGACGGCACCTACGAGCAGTACTTC.

The chain recombines TRBV4-1 with TRBJ2-3; 13 bases agree with TRBD2. This CDR3 region has 19 residues. Trimming took 0 bases from V and 2 from J; bases not matched to a gene: 8. Germline CDR1 MGHRA, CDR2 YSYEKL. The CDR3 loop is CASSQDAGTSGALTDTQYF. CDR3 in DNA: TGCGCCAGCAGCCAAGATGCTGGGACTAGCGGGGCTCTCACAGATACGCAGTATTTT.

This chain connects TRBV7-9 to TRBJ2-7; 10 bases map to TRBD1. Per germline, CDR1 SEHNR and CDR2 FQNEAQ (reference sequence). This CDR3 contains 13 residues. V gave up 5 bases and J gave up 6 bases; unmatched junction bases: 4. The CDR3 protein is CASSPGQGFEQYF. In DNA, the CDR3 is TGTGCCAGCAGCCCGGGACAGGGGTTCGAGCAGTACTTC.

The sample holds a few counts of this clone. This chain joins TRBV7-9 and TRBJ1-2, with 8 bases lining up with TRBD1. The CDR3 extends over 15 amino acids. Germline V gene sequence: CDR1 SEHNR, CDR2 FQNEAQ (reference sequence). The V and J ends lost 5 bases and 3 bases, in that order; junction bases with no gene match: 8. CDR3 amino acids: CASSQGQGWDYGYTF. CDR3 DNA sequence: TGTGCCAGCAGCCAAGGACAGGGCTGGGACTATGGCTACACCTTC.

The chain combines TRBV4-1 with TRBJ2-5; the match to TRBD2 covers 12 bases. Germline V lookup: CDR1 MGHRA, CDR2 YSYEKL. Trimming removed 2 bases from V and 5 bases from J; junction bases left unmatched: 3. The CDR3 totals 15 residues. The CDR3 DNA follows: TGCGCCAGCAGCCAAAGGACTAGCGGGGCTGAGACCCAGTACTTC. Protein: CASSQRTSGAETQYF.

The chain is built from TRBV2 and TRBJ1-1; D call uncertain. The CDR3 is 14 amino acids. CDR1 is SNHLY, CDR2 FYNNEI, per germline. The V end lost 6 bases, the J end lost 6 bases, and 17 bases lay between the germline ends. CDR3: CASSLLMAFSEAFF. As DNA, the CDR3 is TGTGCCAGCAGCCTCTTGATGGCTTTTTCTGAAGCTTTCTTT.

This chain joins TRBV5-1 and TRBJ2-1; 8 nucleotides agree with TRBD2. The germline CDR1 and CDR2 sequences are SGHRS and YFSETQ. This CDR3 spans 17 amino acids. Trimming took 0 bases from V and 0 from J; bases not matched to a gene: 5. CDR3 nucleotide sequence: TGCGCCAGCAGCTTGGGGGTTAGCGGGAACTCCTACAATGAGCAGTTCTTC. Translation gives CASSLGVSGNSYNEQFF.

The chain carries TRBV6-5 and TRBJ1-1; 9 nucleotides line up with TRBD1. Germline V gene sequence: CDR1 MNHEY, CDR2 SVGAGI. The ends lost 6 bases at V and 7 bases at J; junction bases unmatched: 6. This CDR3 is 13 amino acids long. CDR3 in amino acids: CASSPTGGNEAFF. The DNA for the CDR3 is TGTGCCAGCAGCCCGACAGGGGGTAATGAAGCTTTCTTT.

The CDR3 DNA reads as TGTGCCAGCAGAGTAGACTACGAGCAGTACTTC. The encoded protein is CASRVDYEQYF. The chain joins TRBV2 to TRBJ2-7, with no clear D. Between the trimmed V and J ends, which lost 6 bases and 3 bases, there was a span of 6 bases. Germline lookup yields CDR1 SNHLY and CDR2 FYNNEI. CDR3 size: 11 residues.

V and J are TRBV7-9 and TRBJ1-4; 7 bases are a match to TRBD1. The CDR3 is 14 amino acids. V trimming: 1 base; J trimming: 8 bases; junction bases outside the gene matches: 4. CDR1 and CDR2 from the germline V gene are SEHNR and FQNEAQ (reference sequence). In DNA, the CDR3 is TGTGCCAGCAGCTTAGGTACAGGGGAGGAAAAACTGTTTTTT. Protein product: CASSLGTGEEKLFF. Drawing the rest from reference TRBV7-9 and TRBJ1-4, the complete variable domain is DTGVSQNPRHKITKRGQNVTFRCDPISEHNRLYWYRQTLGQGPEFLTYFQNEAQLEKSRLLSDRFSAERPKGSFSTLEIQRTEQGDSAMYLCASSLGTGEEKLFFGSGTQLSVL.

The V gene is TRBV30, the J gene TRBJ1-2; D may be TRBD1 (5 bases). The CDR3 runs 15 residues. Germline V gives CDR1 GTSNPN, CDR2 SVGIG (reference sequence). V was shortened by 1 base and J by 4 bases, with 16 bases between the two germline ends. The CDR3 DNA reads TGTGCCTGGAGTGGGGCTACGACAGCGCCCTATGGCTACACCTTC. Its translation: CAWSGATTAPYGYTF.

This chain links TRBV10-2 with TRBJ2-5; TRBD1 might be the D (6 bases). V lost 7 bases to trimming and J lost 4 bases, with 16 bases between them. Germline loops: CDR1 WSHSY, CDR2 SAAADI. This CDR3 has 14 residues. CDR3 in DNA: TGCGCCAGCACACCGACAGGATGGGGAGAGACCCAGTACTTC. This codes for CASTPTGWGETQYF.

The V gene is TRBV2, the J gene TRBJ2-1; 9 bases agree with TRBD2. CDR1 and CDR2 from the germline V gene are SNHLY and FYNNEI. The junction had 5 bases not matched to a gene; V was cut back by 6 bases and J by 5 bases. The CDR3 sequence is 14 residues long. Here the CDR3 reads CASSELAGDNEQFF. The CDR3 coding sequence is TGTGCCAGCAGCGAGTTAGCGGGGGACAATGAGCAGTTCTTC.

This chain joins TRBV13 and TRBJ2-7; D remains ambiguous. This CDR3 region has 16 residues. V was shortened by 4 bases and J by 4 bases, with 20 bases between the two germline ends. CDR1 is PRHDT and CDR2 is FYEKMQ in the germline V gene (reference sequence). The CDR3 nucleotides are TGTGCCAGCAGCTCCCGAAATAGTCACCAGCCGTACGAGCAGTACTTC. Its protein product is CASSSRNSHQPYEQYF.

The chain links TRBV5-1 to TRBJ2-2; 7 bases match TRBD2. Unmatched junction bases numbered 5, after V lost 5 bases and J lost 4 bases. The CDR3 runs 14 residues. Germline V lookup: CDR1 SGHRS, CDR2 YFSETQ. The DNA of the CDR3 is TGCGCCAGCAGTATCCCTAGCGGCACCGGGGAGCTGTTTTTT. Translated: CASSIPSGTGELFF.

The chain combines TRBV14 with TRBJ2-7, with 15 nucleotides matching TRBD2. V lost 5 bases, J lost 3 bases, and 17 bases stayed unmatched. Germline CDR1 SGHDN, CDR2 FVKESK. The CDR3 length is 20 residues. The CDR3 sequence: CASSGIGLAGGFQVGYEQYF. CDR3 DNA sequence: TGTGCCAGCAGCGGAATAGGACTAGCGGGAGGGTTTCAAGTGGGCTACGAGCAGTACTTC.

V usage is TRBV5-4 and J usage is TRBJ2-5; 8 positions match TRBD1. The length of the CDR3 is 12 residues. Germline lookup yields CDR1 SGHNT and CDR2 YYREEE (reference sequence). Trimming removed 7 bases from V and 12 bases from J; junction bases left unmatched: 11. CDR3 nucleotides: TGTGCCAGCTCTCCCCCGACAGGGGAAAAGTACTTC. Residues: CASSPPTGEKYF.

The J gene is TRBJ1-2, the V gene TRBV29-1; 9 positions match TRBD1. The V gene end was trimmed by 5 bases and the J gene end by 3 bases; junction bases not matched to a gene: 4. Per germline, CDR1 SQVTM and CDR2 ANQGSEA. This CDR3 comprises 13 residues. The CDR3 region has the DNA TGCAGCGTTTACAGGGGGCAATACTATGGCTACACCTTC. It codes for CSVYRGQYYGYTF.

V usage is TRBV27 and J usage is TRBJ2-2, with D uncertain. Per germline, CDR1 MNHEY and CDR2 SMNVEV (reference sequence). The V end lost 0 bases, the J end lost 0 bases, and 11 bases lay between the germline ends. This CDR3 comprises 17 residues. The DNA of the CDR3 is TGTGCCAGCAGTTTATCCCCCGCAGCCGCGAACACCGGGGAGCTGTTTTTT. This codes for CASSLSPAAANTGELFF.

Only one count was recorded for this clone. This chain joins TRBV27 and TRBJ1-2; weak D call: TRBD1 (6 bases). Germline loops: CDR1 MNHEY, CDR2 SMNVEV (reference sequence). V was shortened by 6 bases and J by 4 bases, with 12 bases between the two germline ends. CDR3 length: 13 amino acids. The DNA of the CDR3 is TGTGCCAGCAGCTCCGGGGGGGCCTATGGCTACACCTTC. Translated: CASSSGGAYGYTF.

The chain has TRBV2 and TRBJ1-1; 8 positions match TRBD1. This CDR3 has 13 amino acids. In germline, CDR1 is SNHLY, CDR2 FYNNEI. The V segment lost 6 bases and the J segment 6 bases; nucleotides outside the gene matches: 6. The DNA for the CDR3 is TGTGCCAGCAGAAGACAGGGGTCCTCTGAAGCTTTCTTT. Residues: CASRRQGSSEAFF. Variable domain in full (rest from reference TRBV2 and TRBJ1-1): EPEVTQTPSHQVTQMGQEVILRCVPISNHLYFYWYRQILGQKVEFLVSFYNNEISEKSEIFDDQFSVERPDGSNFTLKIRSTKLEDSAMYFCASRRQGSSEAFFGQGTRLTVV.